The clone carrying this TCR beta chain came up a few times. Germline CDR1 and CDR2: SGDLS and YYNGEE. The CDR3 runs to 15 residues. The V end lost 4 bases, the J end lost 0 bases, and 14 bases lay between the germline ends. The data stem from a study of T cells in Graves' hyperthyroidism and ophthalmopathy. At the level of the study: Any treatment followed the collection of peripheral blood at initial diagnosis.

There were TCR beta CDR3 regions amplified from RNA transcripts. The HTBI primer set drove a first-round RT-PCR of the TCR CDR3. TCRdb called the multiplex PCR reads again in MiXCR, with one record for every CDR3 protein. The repertoire holds 750,000 to 950,000 distinct CDR3 sequences, with roughly 40% as singletons. Sequencing used blood. The V and J genes are TRBV9 and TRBJ2-7; possibly TRBD1 or TRBD2 for D (6 bases each). The TCR originated in a man between 18 and 29 years old with Graves' hyperthyroidism. This chain's CDR3 is CASSQGGRSSYEQYF. For the CDR3, the DNA is TGTGCCAGCAGCCAAGGGGGGCGGAGCTCCTACGAGCAGTACTTC. Full variable domain (outside the CDR3, taken from reference TRBV9 and TRBJ2-7): DSGVTQTPKHLITATGQRVTLRCSPRSGDLSVYWYQQSLDQGLQFLIQYYNGEERAKGNILERFSAQQFPDLHSELNLSSLELGDSALYFCASSQGGRSSYEQYFGPGTRLTVT.